The 2 T cell receptor beta chains below come from one sample, sequenced in a study of T cell responses to AZD1222 COVID-19 vaccine (dated by TCRdb to about 2021). The meaning of the sample's time point label: baseline before first vaccination. Library preparation employed the immunoSEQ multiplex PCR assay. The clones in this table, taken by TCRdb from immuneACCESS, are in-frame only. Not every clone is retained; where verified, under half of the shortfall comes from an unresolved V gene, and the cause of the rest is unknown. Across this sample there are 95,000 to 150,000 clones, with approximately 90% seen only once. 1.5% to 2% of the sample belongs to the ten largest clones. The material sequenced was peripheral blood, taken on day 0 of AZD1222 vaccination. Receptors were obtained from an adult in good health.

The chain combines TRBV11-2 with TRBJ2-7; weak D call: TRBD2 (6 bases). Trimming removed 3 bases at V and 0 bases at J, with 12 bases between. The CDR3 contains 15 residues. In germline, CDR1 is SGHAT, CDR2 FQNNGV. The CDR3 nucleotides are TGTGCCAGCAGCTTTGTCCAGCGGGCCTCCTACGAGCAGTACTTC. This sequence encodes CASSFVQRASYEQYF.

The V gene is TRBV19, the J gene TRBJ1-2; D not certain. Germline CDR1 is LNHDA and CDR2 is SQIVND (reference sequence). The CDR3 covers 14 residues. The ends were cut back, 5 bases at V and 6 bases at J, with 16 bases in the middle. CDR3 DNA sequence: TGTGCCAGTAGTTCCGGGCAAGGGTACGATGGCTACACCTTC. Encoded protein: CASSSGQGYDGYTF.